A selection of T cell receptor beta chains follows, all from one sample in a study of T-cell reconstitution after alpha-beta-depleted transplantation in children. TCRdb fed the PCR reads into MiXCR, producing one record per CDR3 protein. The data show roughly 190,000 distinct CDR3 sequences, roughly 14% seen once. The material sequenced was PBMCs from the stem cell graft donor, taken from the stem cell graft. These TCRs come from a human donor who donated a stem cell graft to a child with acute lymphoblastic leukemia. The CDR3 runs from the conserved cysteine through the conserved F or W. D genes are given only for firm matches. Clone sizes are given selectively: once, few, many, or a class where the clone is expanded.

NA | TRBJ1-5 | TRBV29-1 | NA | CSVSAGTNQPQHF | TGCAGCGTTTCGGCAGGCACCAATCAGCCCCAGCATTTT
many | TRBJ2-3 | TRBV12-3/TRBV12-4 | NA | CASSNGRRASTDTQYF | TGTGCCAGCAGCAATGGGCGGAGAGCTAGCACAGATACGCAGTATTTT
many | TRBJ1-5 | TRBV12-3/TRBV12-4 | TRBD1 | CASTLTGGGSQPQHF | TGTGCCAGCACCCTAACAGGGGGCGGAAGTCAGCCCCAGCATTTT
many | TRBJ2-1 | TRBV11-1 | TRBD2 | CASSSSSGSWWNEQFF | TGTGCCAGCAGCTCTTCTAGCGGGAGCTGGTGGAATGAGCAGTTCTTC
many | TRBJ2-3 | TRBV5-1 | NA | CASSAREWRNTDTQYF | TGCGCCAGCAGCGCCAGGGAATGGAGAAACACAGATACGCAGTATTTT
many | TRBJ1-1 | TRBV28 | TRBD1 | CASTQLMGQPNTEAFF | TGTGCCAGCACTCAATTAATGGGACAGCCGAACACTGAAGCTTTCTTT
many | TRBJ2-1 | TRBV3-1 | NA | CASSQLSRSYNEQFF | TGTGCCAGCAGCCAACTTTCTCGGAGTTACAATGAGCAGTTCTTC
many | TRBJ2-7 | TRBV5-4 | NA | CASSLAGSGASYEQYF | TGTGCCAGCAGCTTGGCCGGCAGTGGGGCCTCCTACGAGCAGTACTTC
many | TRBJ1-2 | TRBV12-3/TRBV12-4 | NA | CASSFGFSNYGYTF | TGTGCCAGCAGTTTCGGGTTCTCTAACTATGGCTACACCTTC
many | TRBJ1-1 | TRBV5-1 | NA | CASSTDSTGETEAFF | TGCGCCAGCAGCACGGATAGTACAGGAGAGACTGAAGCTTTCTTT
many | TRBJ2-7 | TRBV25-1 | NA | CASSPMGDLLRESYEQYF | TGTGCCAGCAGTCCGATGGGGGACCTCCTCCGGGAGTCCTACGAGCAGTACTTC
many | TRBJ2-3 | TRBV28 | NA | CASSLLSRDTQYF | TGTGCCAGCAGTTTGCTTTCTCGGGATACGCAGTATTTT
many | TRBJ1-5 | TRBV5-1 | NA | CASSLVSGIEPQHF | TGCGCCAGCAGCTTGGTCTCAGGGATTGAGCCCCAGCATTTT
NA | TRBJ2-7 | TRBV28 | TRBD1 | CASSLMTGAAWEQYF | TGTGCCAGCAGTCTTATGACAGGGGCGGCCTGGGAGCAGTACTTC
few | TRBJ2-1 | TRBV7-8 | NA | CASSLQGLSYNEQFF | TGTGCCAGCAGCCTCCAGGGACTCTCCTACAATGAGCAGTTCTTC
NA | TRBJ1-3 | TRBV7-9 | NA | CASIETGRGNTIYF | TGTGCCAGCATCGAGACTGGGCGGGGAAACACCATATATTTT
many | TRBJ1-5 | TRBV5-5 | NA | CASSPWDGNQPQHF | TGTGCCAGCAGCCCCTGGGACGGGAATCAGCCCCAGCATTTT
many | TRBJ1-4 | TRBV10-3 | NA | CASRRGPNEKLFF | TGTGCCTCACGGAGGGGACCTAATGAAAAACTGTTTTTT
NA | TRBJ2-1 | TRBV20-1 | NA | CSARDPWDIEGNEQFF | TGCAGTGCTAGAGATCCCTGGGACATCGAGGGGAATGAGCAGTTCTTC
many | TRBJ1-1 | TRBV29-1 | NA | CSGISQGRGAFF | TGCAGCGGTATATCACAGGGCCGAGGAGCTTTCTTT
many | TRBJ1-6 | TRBV5-1 | NA | CASSLNGSPLHF | TGCGCCAGCAGCTTGAATGGGTCACCCCTCCACTTT
NA | TRBJ2-1 | TRBV11-2 | TRBD2 | CASSLGVLAGGDNEQFF | TGTGCCAGCAGCTTAGGGGTGCTAGCGGGAGGGGACAATGAGCAGTTCTTC
many | TRBJ2-5 | TRBV5-1 | TRBD2 | CASSPGTTQETQYF | TGCGCCAGCAGCCCCGGGACTACACAAGAGACCCAGTACTTC
many | TRBJ1-1 | TRBV5-1 | NA | CASSLPGAEAFF | TGCGCCAGCAGCTTGCCGGGAGCTGAAGCTTTCTTT
NA | TRBJ2-5 | TRBV19 | NA | CASSITGSEETQYF | TGTGCCAGTAGTATAACAGGGAGTGAGGAGACCCAGTACTTC
many | TRBJ2-1 | TRBV7-2 | TRBD2 | CASSLSSGLAFNEQFF | TGTGCCAGCAGCTTATCGTCTGGACTAGCGTTTAATGAGCAGTTCTTC
many | TRBJ2-3 | TRBV2 | NA | CAGRTDRTDTQYF | TGTGCCGGCAGGACGGACCGCACAGATACGCAGTATTTT
many | TRBJ2-7 | TRBV28 | NA | CASSLLQSSYEQYF | TGTGCCAGCAGTTTATTGCAGAGCTCCTACGAGCAGTACTTC
NA | TRBJ2-4 | TRBV6-1 | NA | CASRTEISDKNIQYF | TGTGCCAGCAGAACGGAGATCTCAGACAAAAACATTCAGTACTTC
many | TRBJ1-2 | TRBV20-1 | TRBD1 | CSAARRGQEYYGYTF | TGCAGTGCTGCCCGCCGGGGACAGGAATACTATGGCTACACCTTC
many | TRBJ2-3 | TRBV27 | NA | CASSPHLVSSKTDTQYF | TGTGCCAGCAGTCCTCACCTCGTCTCCTCTAAGACAGATACGCAGTATTTT
few | TRBJ1-6 | TRBV12-3/TRBV12-4 | NA | CASSLEEAPLHF | TGTGCCAGCAGTCTAGAAGAGGCACCCCTCCACTTT
many | TRBJ2-3 | TRBV20-1 | TRBD2 | CSARAPSGGSWSTDTQYF | TGCAGTGCTAGAGCGCCTAGCGGGGGATCTTGGAGCACAGATACGCAGTATTTT